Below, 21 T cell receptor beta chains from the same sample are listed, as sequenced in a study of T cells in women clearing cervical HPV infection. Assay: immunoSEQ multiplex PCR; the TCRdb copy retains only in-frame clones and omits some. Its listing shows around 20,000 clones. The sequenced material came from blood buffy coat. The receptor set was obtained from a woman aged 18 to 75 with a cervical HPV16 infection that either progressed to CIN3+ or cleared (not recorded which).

The CDR3 sequence: CASGLSGRAPKETQYF. Incomplete CDR3 DNA: TGTGCCAGCGGCCTAAGCGGGAGGGCCCCCAAAGAGACC. The chain employs TRBV2 and TRBJ2-5, with TRBD2 matching 10 bases. Read sequence stops 3 residues before the CDR3 end, and the germline J gene provides the missing end. In germline, CDR1 is SNHLY, CDR2 FYNNEI. V dropped 8 bases and J dropped 3; count of bases not matched to a gene: 12. This CDR3 spans 16 amino acids. Supplemented by reference TRBV2 and TRBJ2-5, the full variable domain reads EPEVTQTPSHQVTQMGQEVILRCVPISNHLYFYWYRQILGQKVEFLVSFYNNEISEKSEIFDDQFSVERPDGSNFTLKIRSTKLEDSAMYFCASGLSGRAPKETQYFGPGTRLLVL.

The CDR3 region is CASSASGISSYEQYF. The sequenced part of the CDR3 DNA is TGTGCCAGCAGCGCTAGCGGGATTAGCTCCTACGAG. The V gene is TRBV7-9, the J gene TRBJ2-7; 9 positions match TRBD2. Sequencing ends 3 residues short of the CDR3 end; the germline J gene provides the rest. Germline V gene lookup returns CDR1 SEHNR and CDR2 FQNEAQ (reference sequence). This CDR3 comprises 15 residues. V shed 5 bases, J shed 0 bases, and the junction held 5 bases outside the gene matches.

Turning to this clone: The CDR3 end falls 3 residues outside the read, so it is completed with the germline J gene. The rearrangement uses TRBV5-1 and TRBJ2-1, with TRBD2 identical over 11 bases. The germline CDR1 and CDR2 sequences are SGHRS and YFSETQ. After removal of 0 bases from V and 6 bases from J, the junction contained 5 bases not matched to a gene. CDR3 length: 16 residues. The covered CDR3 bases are TGCGCCAGCAGCTTGGAATCACTAGCGGGAGTCAATGAG. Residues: CASSLESLAGVNE. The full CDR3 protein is CASSLESLAGVNEQFF. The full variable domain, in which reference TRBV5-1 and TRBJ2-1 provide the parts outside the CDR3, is KAGVTQTPRYLIKTRGQQVTLSCSPISGHRSVSWYQQTPGQGLQFLFEYFSETQRNKGNFPGRFSGRQFSNSRSEMNVSTLELGDSALYLCASSLESLAGVNEQFFGPGTRLTVL.

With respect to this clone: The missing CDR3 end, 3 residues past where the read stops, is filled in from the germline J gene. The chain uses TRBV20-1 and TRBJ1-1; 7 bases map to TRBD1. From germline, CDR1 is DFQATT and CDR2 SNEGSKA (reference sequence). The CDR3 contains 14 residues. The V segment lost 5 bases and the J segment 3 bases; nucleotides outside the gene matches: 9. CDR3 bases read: TGCAGTGCTGATAGACAGGGACGGGACACTGAA. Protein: CSADRQGRDTE. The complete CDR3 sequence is CSADRQGRDTEAFF.

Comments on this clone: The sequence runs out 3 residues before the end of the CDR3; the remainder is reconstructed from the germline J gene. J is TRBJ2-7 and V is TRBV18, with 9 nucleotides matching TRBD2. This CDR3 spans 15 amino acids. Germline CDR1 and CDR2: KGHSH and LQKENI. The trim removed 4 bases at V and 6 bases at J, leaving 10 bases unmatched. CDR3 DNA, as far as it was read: TGTGCCAGCTCACGGGAGGATAGCGGGAGAGTCGAG. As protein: CASSREDSGRVE. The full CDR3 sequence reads CASSREDSGRVEQYF.

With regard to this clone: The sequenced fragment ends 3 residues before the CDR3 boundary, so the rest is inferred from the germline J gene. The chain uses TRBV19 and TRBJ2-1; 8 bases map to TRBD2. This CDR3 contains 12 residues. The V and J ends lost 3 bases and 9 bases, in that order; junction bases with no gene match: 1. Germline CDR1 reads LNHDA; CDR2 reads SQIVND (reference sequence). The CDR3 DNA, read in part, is TGTGCCAGTAGTATTACTAGCGGTGAG. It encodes CASSITSGE. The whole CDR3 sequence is CASSITSGEQFF.

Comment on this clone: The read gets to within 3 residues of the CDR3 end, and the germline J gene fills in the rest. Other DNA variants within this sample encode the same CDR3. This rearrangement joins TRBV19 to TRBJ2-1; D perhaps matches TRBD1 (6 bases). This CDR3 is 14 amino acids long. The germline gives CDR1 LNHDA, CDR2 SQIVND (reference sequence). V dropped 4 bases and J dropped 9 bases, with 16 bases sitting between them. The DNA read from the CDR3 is TGTGCCAGTAGTAGCCGGGACACCTTAGGTGAG. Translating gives CASSSRDTLGE. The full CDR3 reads CASSSRDTLGEQFF.

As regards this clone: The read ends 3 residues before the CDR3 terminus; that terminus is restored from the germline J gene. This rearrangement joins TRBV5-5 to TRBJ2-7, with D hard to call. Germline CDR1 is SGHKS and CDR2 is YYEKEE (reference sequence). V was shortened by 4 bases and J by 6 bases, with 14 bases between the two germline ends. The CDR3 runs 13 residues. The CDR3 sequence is CASSLFSGSEQYF. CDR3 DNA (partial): TGTGCCAGCAGCCTCTTCTCCGGTTCCGAG.

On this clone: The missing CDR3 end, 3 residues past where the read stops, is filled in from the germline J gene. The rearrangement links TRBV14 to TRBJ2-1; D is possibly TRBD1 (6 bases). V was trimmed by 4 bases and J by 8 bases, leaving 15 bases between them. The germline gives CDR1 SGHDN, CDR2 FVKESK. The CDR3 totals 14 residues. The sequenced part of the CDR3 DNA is TGTGCCAGCAGCCGGGACACCATTGCGCATGAG. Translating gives CASSRDTIAHE. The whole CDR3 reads CASSRDTIAHEQFF.

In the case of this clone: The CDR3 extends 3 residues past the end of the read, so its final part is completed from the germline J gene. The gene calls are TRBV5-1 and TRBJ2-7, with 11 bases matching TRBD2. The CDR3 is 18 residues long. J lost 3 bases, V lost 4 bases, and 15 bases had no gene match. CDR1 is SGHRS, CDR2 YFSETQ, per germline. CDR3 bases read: TGCGCCAGCAGCAAAGAGACTAGCGGGACGCTGGCCCTCTACGAG. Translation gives CASSKETSGTLALYE. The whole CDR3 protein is CASSKETSGTLALYEQYF.

The CDR3 bases that were read are TGTGCCAGCAGCTTATCTGGCGGGAGACGCGAG. Encoded protein: CASSLSGGRRE. The full CDR3 sequence reads CASSLSGGRREQYF. J is TRBJ2-7 and V is TRBV7-2, with 7 positions matching TRBD2. Read data end 3 residues before the CDR3 end; the end is taken from the germline J gene. With 2 bases clipped from V and 6 bases from J, the junction kept 7 bases outside the gene matches. The CDR3 is made up of 14 amino acids. Germline loops: CDR1 SGHTA, CDR2 FQGNSA.

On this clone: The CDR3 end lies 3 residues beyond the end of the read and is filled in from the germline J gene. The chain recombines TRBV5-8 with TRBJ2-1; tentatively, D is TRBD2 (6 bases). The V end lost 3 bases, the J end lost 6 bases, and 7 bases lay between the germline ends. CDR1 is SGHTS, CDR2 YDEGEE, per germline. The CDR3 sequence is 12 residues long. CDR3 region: CASSWGVNEQFF. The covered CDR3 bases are TGTGCCAGCAGCTGGGGGGTCAATGAG.

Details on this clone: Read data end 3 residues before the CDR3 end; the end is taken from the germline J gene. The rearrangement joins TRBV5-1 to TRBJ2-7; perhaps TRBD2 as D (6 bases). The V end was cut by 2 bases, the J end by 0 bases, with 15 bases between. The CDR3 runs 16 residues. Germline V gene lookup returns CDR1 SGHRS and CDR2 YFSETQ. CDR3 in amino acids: CASSFKGGVSSYEQYF. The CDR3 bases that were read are TGCGCCAGCAGCTTTAAGGGCGGGGTGAGCTCCTACGAG.

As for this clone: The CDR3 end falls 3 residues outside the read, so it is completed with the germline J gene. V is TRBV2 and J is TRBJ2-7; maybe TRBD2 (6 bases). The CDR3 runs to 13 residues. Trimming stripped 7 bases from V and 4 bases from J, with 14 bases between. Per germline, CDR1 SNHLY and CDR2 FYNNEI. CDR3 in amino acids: CASKLNGGYEQYF. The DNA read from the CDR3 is TGTGCCAGCAAGTTGAACGGGGGTTACGAG.

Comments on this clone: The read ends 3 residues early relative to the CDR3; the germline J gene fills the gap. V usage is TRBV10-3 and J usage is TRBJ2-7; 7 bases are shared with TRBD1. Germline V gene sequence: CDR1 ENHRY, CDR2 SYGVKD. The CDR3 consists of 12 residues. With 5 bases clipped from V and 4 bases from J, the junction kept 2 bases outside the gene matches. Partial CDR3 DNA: TGTGCCATCAGTTTGGACAGGTACGAG. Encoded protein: CAISLDRYE. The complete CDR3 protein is CAISLDRYEQYF.

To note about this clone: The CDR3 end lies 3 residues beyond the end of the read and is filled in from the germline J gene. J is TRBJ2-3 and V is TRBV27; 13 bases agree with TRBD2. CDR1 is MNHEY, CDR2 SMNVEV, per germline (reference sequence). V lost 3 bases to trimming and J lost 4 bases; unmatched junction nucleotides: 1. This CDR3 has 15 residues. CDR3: CASSLTSGRPDTQYF. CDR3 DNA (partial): TGTGCCAGCAGTTTGACTAGCGGGAGGCCAGATACG.

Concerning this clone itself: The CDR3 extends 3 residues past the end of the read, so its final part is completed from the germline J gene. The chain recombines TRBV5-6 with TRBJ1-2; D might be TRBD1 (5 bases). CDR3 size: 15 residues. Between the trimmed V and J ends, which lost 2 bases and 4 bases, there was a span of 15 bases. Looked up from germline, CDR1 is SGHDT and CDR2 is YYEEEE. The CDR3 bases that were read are TGTGCCAGCAGCTTTTTGGGGGGAAAGTTCTATGGC. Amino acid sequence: CASSFLGGKFYG. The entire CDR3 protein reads CASSFLGGKFYGYTF.

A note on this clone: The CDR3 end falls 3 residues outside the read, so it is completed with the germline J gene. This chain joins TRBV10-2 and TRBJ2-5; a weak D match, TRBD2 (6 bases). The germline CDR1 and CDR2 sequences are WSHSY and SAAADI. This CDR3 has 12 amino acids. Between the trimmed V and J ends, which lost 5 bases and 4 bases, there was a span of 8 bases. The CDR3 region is CASSNSGETQYF. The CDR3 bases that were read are TGCGCCAGCAGTAATAGCGGAGAGACC.

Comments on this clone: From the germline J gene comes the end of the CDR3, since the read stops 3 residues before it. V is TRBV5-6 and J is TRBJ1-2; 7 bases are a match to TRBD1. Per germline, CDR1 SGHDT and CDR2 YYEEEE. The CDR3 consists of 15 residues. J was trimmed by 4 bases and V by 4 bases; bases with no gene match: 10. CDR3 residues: CASSQTGSPVYGYTF. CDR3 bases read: TGTGCCAGCAGCCAGACAGGGTCTCCAGTCTATGGC. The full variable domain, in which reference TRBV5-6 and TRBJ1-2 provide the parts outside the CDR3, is DAGVTQSPTHLIKTRGQQVTLRCSPKSGHDTVSWYQQALGQGPQFIFQYYEEEERQRGNFPDRFSGHQFPNYSSELNVNALLLGDSALYLCASSQTGSPVYGYTFGSGTRLTVV.

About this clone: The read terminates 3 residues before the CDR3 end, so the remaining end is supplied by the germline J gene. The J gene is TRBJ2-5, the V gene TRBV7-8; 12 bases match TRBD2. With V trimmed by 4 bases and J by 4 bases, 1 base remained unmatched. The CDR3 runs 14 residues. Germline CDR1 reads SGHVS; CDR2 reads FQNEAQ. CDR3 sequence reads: CASSSGLAGETQYF. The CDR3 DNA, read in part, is TGTGCCAGCAGCTCGGGACTAGCGGGAGAGACC.

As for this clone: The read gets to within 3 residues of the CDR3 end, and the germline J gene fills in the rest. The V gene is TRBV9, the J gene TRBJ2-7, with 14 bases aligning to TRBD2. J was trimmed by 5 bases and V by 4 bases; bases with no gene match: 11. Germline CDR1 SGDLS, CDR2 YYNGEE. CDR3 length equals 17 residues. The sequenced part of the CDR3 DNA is TGTGCCAGCAGCCTCGGACTAGCGGGAGGTAAGGGGGACGAG. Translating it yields CASSLGLAGGKGDE. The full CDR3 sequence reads CASSLGLAGGKGDEQYF.